This note documents a single T cell receptor (beta chain) sequence. The repertoire was sequenced with immunoSEQ multiplex PCR; TCRdb's copy has only in-frame clones and lacks some. Altogether 500,000 to 550,000 clones are present, roughly 74% being singletons, with the ten largest covering 0.01% to 0.015%. The data stem from a study of shared T cell receptors in the human thymus. These data also formed part of another study, on human thymus T cells. As reported in that work: Thymus tissue was removed during corrective cardiac surgery. The authors found apparently biased V and J gene usage in thymic and blood repertoires.

This clonotype originated in a boy under two years old with a congenital heart defect. Specimen: thymocytes.

The CDR3 coding sequence is TGTGCCAGCAGTGAACGTCCCTCTAAGAGTTCTGGGGCCAACGTCCTGACTTTC. It specifies CASSERPSKSSGANVLTF. This chain joins TRBV25-1 and TRBJ2-6; D uncertain. The V gene lost 2 bases and the J gene lost 1 base, with 15 bases spanning the gap. This CDR3 comprises 18 residues. From germline, CDR1 is MGHDK and CDR2 SYGVNS. The variable domain in full, with the rest retrieved from reference TRBV25-1 and TRBJ2-6, is EADIYQTPRYLVIGTGKKITLECSQTMGHDKMYWYQQDPGMELHLIHYSYGVNSTEKGDLSSESTVSRIRTEHFPLTLESARPSHTSQYLCASSERPSKSSGANVLTFGAGSRLTVL.